The clone carrying this T cell receptor beta chain occurred once. What it binds is not known. This sample stems from a study of shared clonotypes between healthy human individuals. The germline gives CDR1 SGHDT, CDR2 YYEEEE. Trimming removed 4 bases from V and 0 bases from J, with 8 bases in between. The CDR3 spans 14 residues. Clones were read by immunoSEQ multiplex PCR, and TCRdb kept only the in-frame ones, dropping some. The profile covers around 440,000 clones, with 77% appearing a single time and around 13% taken by the ten largest. Overall study findings and caveats: The authors sampled blood alone, and tissue repertoires likely differ.

The donors, all of them Caucasian adults, lived in Nashville, Tennessee. Unsorted samples drew genomic DNA from roughly 96 million PBMCs. The V call is TRBV5-6, the J call TRBJ1-3; no clear D. The sample comprised PBMCs. The origin of this receptor is a middle-aged woman in good health. Some clones in this sample may be carry-over from other donors' samples. In DNA, the CDR3 is TGTGCCAGCAGCCTTCAACGCTCTGGAAACACCATATATTTT. This codes for CASSLQRSGNTIYF.